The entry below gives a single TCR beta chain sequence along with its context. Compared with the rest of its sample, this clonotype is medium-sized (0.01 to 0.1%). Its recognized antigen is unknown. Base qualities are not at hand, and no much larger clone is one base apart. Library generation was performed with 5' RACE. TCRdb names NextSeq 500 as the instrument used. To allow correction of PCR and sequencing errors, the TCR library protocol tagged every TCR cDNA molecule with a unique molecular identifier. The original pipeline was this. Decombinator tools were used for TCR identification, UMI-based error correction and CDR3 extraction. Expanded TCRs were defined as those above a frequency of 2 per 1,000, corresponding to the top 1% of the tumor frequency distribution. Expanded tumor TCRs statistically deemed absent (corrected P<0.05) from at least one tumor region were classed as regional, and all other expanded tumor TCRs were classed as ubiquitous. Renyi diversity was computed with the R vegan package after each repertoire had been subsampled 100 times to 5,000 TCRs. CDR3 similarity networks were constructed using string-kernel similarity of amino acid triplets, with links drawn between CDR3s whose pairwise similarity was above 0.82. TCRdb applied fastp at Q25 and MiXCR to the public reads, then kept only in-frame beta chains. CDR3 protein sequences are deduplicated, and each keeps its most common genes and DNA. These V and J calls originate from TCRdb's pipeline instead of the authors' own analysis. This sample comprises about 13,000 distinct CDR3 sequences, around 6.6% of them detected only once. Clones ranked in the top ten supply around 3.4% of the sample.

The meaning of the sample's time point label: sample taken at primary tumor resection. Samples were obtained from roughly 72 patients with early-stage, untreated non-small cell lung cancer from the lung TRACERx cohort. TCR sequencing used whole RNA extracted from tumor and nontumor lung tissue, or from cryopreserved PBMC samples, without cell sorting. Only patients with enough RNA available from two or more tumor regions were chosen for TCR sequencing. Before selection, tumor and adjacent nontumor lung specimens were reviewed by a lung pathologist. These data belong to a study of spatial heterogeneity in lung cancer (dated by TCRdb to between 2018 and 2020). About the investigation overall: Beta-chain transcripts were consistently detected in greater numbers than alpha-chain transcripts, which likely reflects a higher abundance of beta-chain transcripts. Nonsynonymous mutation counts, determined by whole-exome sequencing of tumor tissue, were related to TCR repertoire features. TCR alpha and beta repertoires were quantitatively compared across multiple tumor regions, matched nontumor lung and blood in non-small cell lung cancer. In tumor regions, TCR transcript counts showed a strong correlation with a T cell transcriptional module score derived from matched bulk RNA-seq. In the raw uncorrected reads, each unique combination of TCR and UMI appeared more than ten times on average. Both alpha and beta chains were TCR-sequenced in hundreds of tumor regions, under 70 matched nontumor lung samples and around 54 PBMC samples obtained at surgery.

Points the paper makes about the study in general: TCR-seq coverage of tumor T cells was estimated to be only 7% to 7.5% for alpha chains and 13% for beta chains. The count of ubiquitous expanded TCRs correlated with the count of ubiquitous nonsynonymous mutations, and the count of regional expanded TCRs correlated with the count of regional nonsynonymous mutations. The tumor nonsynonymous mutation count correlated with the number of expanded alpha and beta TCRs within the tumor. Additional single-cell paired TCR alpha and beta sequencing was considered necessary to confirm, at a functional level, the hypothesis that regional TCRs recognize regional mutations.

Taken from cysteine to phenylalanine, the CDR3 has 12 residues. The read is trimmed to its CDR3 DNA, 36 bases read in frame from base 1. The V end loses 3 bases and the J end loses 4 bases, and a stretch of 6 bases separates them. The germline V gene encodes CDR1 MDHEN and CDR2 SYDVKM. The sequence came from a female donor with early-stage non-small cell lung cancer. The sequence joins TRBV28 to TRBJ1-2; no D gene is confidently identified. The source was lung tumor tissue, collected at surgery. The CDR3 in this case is CASSLEGYGYTF. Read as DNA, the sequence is TGTGCCAGCAGTTTGGAAGGCTATGGCTACACCTTC.